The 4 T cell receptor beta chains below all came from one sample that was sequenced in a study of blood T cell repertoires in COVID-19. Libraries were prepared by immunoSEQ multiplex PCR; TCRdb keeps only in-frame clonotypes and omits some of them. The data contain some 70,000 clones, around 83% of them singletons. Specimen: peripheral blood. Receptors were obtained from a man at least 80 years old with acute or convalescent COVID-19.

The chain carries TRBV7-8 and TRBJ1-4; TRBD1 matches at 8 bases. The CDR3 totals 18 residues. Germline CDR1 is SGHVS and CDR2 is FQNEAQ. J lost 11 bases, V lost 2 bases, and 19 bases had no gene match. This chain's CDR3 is CASSLITYLPGQETKLFF. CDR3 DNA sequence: TGTGCCAGCAGCTTAATTACTTACCTCCCGGGACAGGAGACCAAACTGTTTTTT.

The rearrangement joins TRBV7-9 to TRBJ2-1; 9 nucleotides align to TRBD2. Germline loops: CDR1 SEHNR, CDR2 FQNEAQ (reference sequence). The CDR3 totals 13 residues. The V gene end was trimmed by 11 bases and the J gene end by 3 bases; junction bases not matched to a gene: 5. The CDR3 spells CAGSGGYYNEQFF. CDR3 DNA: TGTGCCGGAAGCGGGGGGTACTACAATGAGCAGTTCTTC. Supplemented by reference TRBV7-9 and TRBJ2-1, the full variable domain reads DTGVSQNPRHKITKRGQNVTFRCDPISEHNRLYWYRQTLGQGPEFLTYFQNEAQLEKSRLLSDRFSAERPKGSFSTLEIQRTEQGDSAMYLCAGSGGYYNEQFFGPGTRLTVL.

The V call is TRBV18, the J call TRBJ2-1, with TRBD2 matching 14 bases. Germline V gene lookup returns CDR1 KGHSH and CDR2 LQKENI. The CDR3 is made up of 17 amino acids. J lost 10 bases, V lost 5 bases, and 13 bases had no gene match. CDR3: CASSSSPSGLAGGEQFF. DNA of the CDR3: TGTGCCAGCTCATCAAGTCCCTCCGGACTAGCGGGAGGAGAGCAGTTCTTC.

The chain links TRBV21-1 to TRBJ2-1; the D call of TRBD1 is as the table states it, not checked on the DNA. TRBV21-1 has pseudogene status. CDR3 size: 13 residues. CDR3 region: CASSKAKGDRQFF. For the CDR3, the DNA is TGTGCCAGCAGCAAAGCGAAAGGGGACAGGCAGTTCTTC.